One T cell receptor (beta chain) is described in this entry. Which antigen it targets is not known. No much larger clone is present one base from it, and per-base qualities are unavailable. RNA was extracted using the RNeasy kit, and about 0.45 to 1 microgram was reverse transcribed with random hexamers. TCR beta CDR3 regions were amplified with the immunoSEQ multiplex PCR assay covering 54 Vbeta and 13 Jbeta segments. To correct PCR amplification bias, a synthetic template baseline was used for both primer optimization and computational correction. Regarding the original processing steps: Reads were assigned to V, D and J genes according to IMGT and analyzed in immunoSEQ Analyzer, with only productive sequences retained. To calculate clonality, Shannon entropy was normalized by log2 of the number of productive unique sequences and then subtracted from one. For each patient and control, public and private clones were evaluated within the 100 most prevalent clones. Clones were defined as Susac-specific if absent from the healthy and MS cohorts, from roughly 1,100 published viral clones and from other ImmuneACCESS disease sequences. TCRdb reran the public reads through fastp at Q25 and MiXCR, keeping productive beta chains. Rows with a matching CDR3 protein are joined into one entry that keeps the most common DNA and genes. The V and J calls here are based on TCRdb, not the publication. This sample holds 250,000 to 300,000 distinct CDR3 sequences; over 75% were observed only once. Approximately 0.18% of the sample comes from the top ten.

This entry belongs to a study of CD8 T cells in Susac syndrome (dated by TCRdb to about 2019). The study in broad terms: Repertoire sequencing was used to test whether CD8+ T cell activation and differentiation in Susac syndrome was antigen driven. CD8+ T cell repertoire clonality was compared between over 9 healthy donors, about 14 Susac syndrome patients and approximately 16 multiple sclerosis patients. The study at large found these results: The number of individuals in the TCR sequencing and HLA analysis was acknowledged as relatively small.

Per the germline V gene, SQVTM is the CDR1 and ANQGSEA is the CDR2. CDR3 length: 15 amino acids, cysteine to phenylalanine. Only the CDR3 part of the read is kept: 45 bases, read in frame from the first base. V and J are truncated by 4 bases and 0 bases respectively, leaving an intervening sequence of 13 bases. Peripheral blood CD8+ and CD4+ T cells from healthy donors, Susac syndrome patients and multiple sclerosis patients were profiled using high-throughput TCR beta sequencing. The multiple sclerosis controls were treatment-naive patients who had stable or active relapsing-remitting disease and met the revised McDonald criteria. Bulk CD8+ and CD4+ T cells were purified magnetically by negative isolation, whereas CD8+ TEMRA cells were enriched by FACS. Blood was drawn into EDTA tubes, processed within 24 hours, and PBMCs were isolated by density gradient centrifugation. PBMCs intended for TCR sequencing were frozen in liquid nitrogen and were later thawed in a 37 degrees C water bath. Purity of sorted or isolated CD4+, CD8+ and CD8+ TEMRA cells was at least 90%.

The rearranged chain carries TRBV29-1 and TRBJ2-1, with TRBD2 tentatively as D gene (6 bases match). This TCR came from a human donor with multiple sclerosis. The sample taken for sequencing was CD8+ T cells from PBMCs. CDR3 region: CSVVNRLGSYNEQFF. In nucleotides, the sequence is TGCAGCGTTGTCAACAGACTAGGCTCCTACAATGAGCAGTTCTTC.